These T cell receptor beta chains were read from a single sample in a study of Ad26.COV2.S vaccination and SARS-CoV-2 variants. TCRdb's copy holds only in-frame clones and misses some; the assay was immunoSEQ multiplex PCR. The sample contains 300,000 to 400,000 clones, around 89% of which appear only once. The sequencing here drew on peripheral blood, taken in a trial of Ad26.COV2.S vaccine versus placebo. The receptors were sampled from a person aged 18-60 years who received the Ad26.COV2.S COVID-19 vaccine or a placebo. CDR3s include the opening cysteine and the closing phenylalanine or tryptophan. A D gene is named only where the DNA matches it firmly. Some rows have no size entry. The others give once, few or many, or a class for an expanded clone.

clone size,V gene,J gene,D gene,CDR3 protein,CDR3 DNA
.,TRBV10-3,TRBJ1-1,TRBD1,CAIRGDTGVETEAFF,TGTGCCATCAGGGGGGATACAGGGGTCGAGACTGAAGCTTTCTTT
.,TRBV6-6,TRBJ1-5,.,CASSKTGGDQPQHF,TGTGCCAGCAGTAAGACAGGTGGTGATCAGCCCCAGCATTTT
.,TRBV28,TRBJ2-3,.,CASSLIRATDTQYF,TGTGCCAGCAGTTTAATCCGGGCGACAGATACGCAGTATTTT
.,TRBV9,TRBJ1-2,TRBD1,CASSAPGQSTSNYGYTF,TGTGCCAGCAGCGCGCCGGGACAGAGTACTTCTAACTATGGCTACACCTTC
once,TRBV5-5,TRBJ2-7,TRBD2,CASSSGTSGREAYEQYF,TGTGCCAGCAGCTCAGGGACTAGCGGCCGAGAAGCCTACGAGCAGTACTTC
.,TRBV28,TRBJ1-1,.,CASKISDMNTEAFF,TGTGCCAGCAAAATTTCGGACATGAACACTGAAGCTTTCTTT
.,TRBV5-4,TRBJ2-3,.,CASSSGTNKLDTQYF,TGTGCCAGCAGCTCCGGGACCAACAAACTCGATACGCAGTATTTT
.,TRBV5-6,TRBJ1-5,TRBD1,CASSLGGEPQHF,TGTGCCAGCAGCTTAGGGGGCGAGCCCCAGCATTTT
once,TRBV9,TRBJ1-6,.,CASSVGDTHNSPLHF,TGTGCCAGCAGCGTCGGGGACACCCATAATTCACCCCTCCACTTT
.,TRBV28,TRBJ1-4,.,CASTRGGGINEKLFF,TGTGCCAGCACCCGCGGGGGGGGAATTAATGAAAAACTGTTTTTT
.,TRBV6-2/TRBV6-3,TRBJ1-5,.,CASSYSSLRQLNQPQHF,TGTGCCAGCAGTTACTCGAGTTTGCGACAGCTTAATCAGCCCCAGCATTTT
.,TRBV6-5,TRBJ1-5,.,CASSYSIRSNQPQHF,TGTGCCAGCAGTTACTCGATCAGGAGCAATCAGCCCCAGCATTTT
.,TRBV5-8,TRBJ1-2,.,CASSLTGLGYGYTF,TGTGCCAGCAGCTTAACAGGGTTGGGCTATGGCTACACCTTC
.,TRBV27,TRBJ2-5,.,CASSLSSIETQYF,TGTGCCAGCAGTTTAAGCAGTATAGAGACCCAGTACTTC
.,TRBV2,TRBJ2-5,.,CASSEAWGQETQYF,TGTGCCAGCAGTGAGGCGTGGGGACAAGAGACCCAGTACTTC
once,TRBV4-1,TRBJ1-2,.,CASSQRAARSNYGYTF,TGCGCCAGCAGCCAGCGGGCCGCCAGGTCTAACTATGGCTACACCTTC
.,TRBV4-1,TRBJ1-5,.,CASSPIWSQINQPQHF,TGCGCCAGCAGCCCCATCTGGAGCCAAATCAATCAGCCCCAGCATTTT
.,TRBV2,TRBJ1-2,TRBD1,CASAGQGSIYGYTF,TGTGCCAGCGCCGGACAGGGTTCCATCTATGGCTACACCTTC
.,TRBV7-2,TRBJ2-2,.,CASSSSLRRANTGELFF,TGTGCCAGCAGCTCCTCACTTCGGCGGGCGAACACCGGGGAGCTGTTTTTT
.,TRBV18,TRBJ2-2,.,CASSLMGPGADTGELFF,TGTGCCAGCTCACTCATGGGACCAGGGGCGGACACCGGGGAGCTGTTTTTT
.,TRBV4-2,TRBJ1-2,.,CASSHGGIDYGYTF,TGTGCCAGCAGCCACGGGGGTATAGACTATGGCTACACCTTC
.,TRBV28,TRBJ1-4,.,CASSYGQTNEKLFF,TGTGCCAGCAGTTACGGACAGACTAATGAAAAACTGTTTTTT
.,TRBV4-1,TRBJ1-2,TRBD1,CASSQDIGIGRGQKGYTF,TGCGCCAGCAGCCAAGATATCGGGATTGGTAGGGGGCAGAAAGGCTACACCTTC
.,TRBV5-1,TRBJ2-7,.,CASRRAEAPYEQYF,TGCGCCAGCAGACGGGCCGAGGCTCCCTACGAGCAGTACTTC
few,TRBV28,TRBJ1-5,.,CASSLGRSSNQPQHF,TGTGCCAGCAGTTTAGGGCGGTCAAGCAATCAGCCCCAGCATTTT
once,TRBV2,TRBJ2-5,TRBD2,CASSGSSGGLGTQYF,TGTGCCAGCAGTGGGTCTAGCGGAGGCCTCGGGACCCAGTACTTC
.,TRBV13,TRBJ2-7,.,CASSRGAGSYEQYF,TGTGCCAGCAGCCGGGGGGCGGGGTCCTACGAGCAGTACTTC
.,TRBV5-6,TRBJ2-1,.,CASSAGHGWHEQFF,TGTGCCAGCAGCGCCGGACACGGGTGGCATGAGCAGTTCTTC
many,TRBV29-1,TRBJ2-2,TRBD1,CSVRQGTGDTGELFF,TGCAGCGTCCGGCAGGGGACAGGGGACACCGGGGAGCTGTTTTTT
.,TRBV18,TRBJ2-1,TRBD2,CASSPPRSGINNEQFF,TGTGCCAGCTCACCACCGCGTAGCGGGATTAATAATGAGCAGTTCTTC
.,TRBV29-1,TRBJ2-3,TRBD1,CSVVKRDRGTDTQYF,TGCAGCGTTGTTAAGCGGGACAGGGGCACGGATACGCAGTATTTT
.,TRBV10-3,TRBJ2-6,TRBD2,CAISESHGSGRGSGANVLTF,TGTGCCATCAGTGAGTCGCACGGTAGCGGGAGAGGCTCTGGGGCCAACGTCCTGACTTTC
once,TRBV11-2,TRBJ2-1,.,CASSWRGAGPAEQFF,TGTGCCAGCAGCTGGCGTGGGGCTGGGCCGGCGGAGCAGTTCTTC
.,TRBV5-4,TRBJ2-3,TRBD2,CASSLGLAGAPRDTQYF,TGTGCCAGCAGTTTAGGACTAGCGGGGGCCCCTCGGGATACGCAGTATTTT
.,TRBV6-6,TRBJ1-6,.,CASSSPGRREDSPLHF,TGTGCCAGCAGTTCCCCGGGGAGGAGGGAGGATTCACCCCTCCACTTT
.,TRBV28,TRBJ1-6,.,CASSFLGSGNSPLHF,TGTGCCAGCAGTTTCTTGGGGTCGGGTAATTCACCCCTCCACTTT
.,TRBV5-1,TRBJ2-2,TRBD1,CASSSTGGHTGELFF,TGCGCCAGCAGCTCGACAGGGGGCCACACCGGGGAGCTGTTTTTT
.,TRBV7-9,TRBJ2-5,.,CASSPQGSSQETQYF,TGTGCCAGCAGCCCCCAAGGGAGTAGTCAAGAGACCCAGTACTTC
.,TRBV3-1/TRBV3-2,TRBJ2-1,TRBD2,CASSPTSGTYNEQFF,TGTGCCAGCAGCCCTACTAGCGGTACCTACAATGAGCAGTTCTTC
.,TRBV28,TRBJ1-6,.,CASSGQVANSPLHF,TGTGCCAGCAGTGGACAAGTCGCTAATTCACCCCTCCACTTT
.,TRBV2,TRBJ1-1,TRBD1,CASRQGANTEAFF,TGTGCCAGCCGACAGGGGGCGAACACTGAAGCTTTCTTT
.,TRBV7-7,TRBJ1-1,.,CASSFAGTDTEAFF,TGTGCTAGCAGCTTTGCCGGGACCGACACTGAAGCTTTCTTT
.,TRBV28,TRBJ1-4,TRBD1,CASSSPGTGGEKLFF,TGTGCCAGCAGTTCCCCCGGGACAGGGGGCGAAAAACTGTTTTTT
.,TRBV7-2,TRBJ2-4,.,CASSPGKGNIQYF,TGTGCCAGCTCCCCGGGAAAGGGAAACATTCAGTACTTC
.,TRBV5-6,TRBJ1-5,.,CASSSGTSNQPQHF,TGTGCCAGCAGCTCCGGGACTAGCAATCAGCCCCAGCATTTT
.,TRBV6-5,TRBJ2-1,TRBD1,CASRNRQGTFNEQFF,TGTGCCAGCAGAAACCGACAGGGGACCTTCAATGAGCAGTTCTTC
.,TRBV13,TRBJ2-1,.,CASSAAIANEQFF,TGTGCCAGCAGCGCAGCTATAGCCAATGAGCAGTTCTTC
.,TRBV21-1,TRBJ2-5,.,CASSKVGCETQYF,TGTGCCAGCAGCAAAGTAGGGTGTGAGACCCAGTACTTC
.,TRBV24-1,TRBJ2-1,.,CATSDFGSPNEQFF,TGTGCCACCAGTGATTTCGGGAGTCCGAATGAGCAGTTCTTC
.,TRBV9,TRBJ2-1,TRBD2,CASSEGGTSGSAREQFF,TGTGCCAGCAGCGAGGGAGGGACTAGCGGGTCGGCCCGTGAGCAGTTCTTC
.,TRBV9,TRBJ1-2,.,CASYSGISYGYTF,TGTGCCAGCTACTCAGGGATCAGTTATGGCTACACCTTC
once,TRBV20-1,TRBJ1-1,.,CSASMADMNTEAFF,TGCAGTGCTAGTATGGCGGATATGAACACTGAAGCTTTCTTT
.,TRBV7-9,TRBJ2-1,TRBD2,CASSWTSSYNEQFF,TGTGCCAGCAGCTGGACTAGCTCCTACAATGAGCAGTTCTTC
.,TRBV5-6,TRBJ1-4,.,CASSLGMQATNEKLFF,TGTGCCAGCAGCTTGGGAATGCAGGCAACTAATGAAAAACTGTTTTTT
.,TRBV29-1,TRBJ2-1,TRBD2,CSVEDRITSGRDSSYNEQFF,TGCAGCGTTGAAGATCGGATCACCAGCGGGAGGGATAGCTCCTACAATGAGCAGTTCTTC